This T cell receptor beta chain was captured by sequencing in a study of PD-1 and CTLA-4 blockade in melanoma. Trimming cost V 4 bases and J 2 bases; bases outside gene matches: 5. The CDR3 is 14 residues long. CDR1 and CDR2 (germline): SGHDT, YYEEEE. Data came from immunoSEQ multiplex PCR; TCRdb stores just in-frame clones and leaves some out. The profile shows roughly 21,000 clones, about 87% of them singletons. This TCR derives from a human donor with melanoma. The specimen was CD8+ T cells from peripheral blood, collected before anti-PD-1 treatment. This chain connects TRBV5-6 to TRBJ1-2; 7 nucleotides agree with TRBD1. DNA of the CDR3: TGTGCCAGCAGCGGGGGACAGACAAACTATGGCTACACCTTC. Translation gives CASSGGQTNYGYTF. The full variable domain, rest sourced from reference TRBV5-6 and TRBJ1-2, is DAGVTQSPTHLIKTRGQQVTLRCSPKSGHDTVSWYQQALGQGPQFIFQYYEEEERQRGNFPDRFSGHQFPNYSSELNVNALLLGDSALYLCASSGGQTNYGYTFGSGTRLTVV.